The rows below give T cell receptor beta chains drawn from one sample of a study. Here immunoSEQ multiplex PCR was the method, and the copy in TCRdb shows in-frame clones only, minus some. In the table there are under 55,000 clones, approximately 93% of which are singletons. Sequenced: PBMCs. These receptor sequences come from a man aged 35-49 years with rheumatoid arthritis. Both conserved end residues are part of each CDR3. D genes are given only for firm matches. Clone size is shown for a subset of rows, as once, few, many or a class of expanded clone.

TRBJ2-3	once	TRBV2	TRBD2	TGTGCCAGCAGTGTACTAGCGGGAGGGACAGATACGCAGTATTTT	CASSVLAGGTDTQYF
TRBJ1-1	.	TRBV19	.	TGTGCCAGTAGTATTCCGGGACTGATGAACACTGAAGCTTTCTTT	CASSIPGLMNTEAFF
TRBJ2-7	.	TRBV29-1	.	TGCAGCGTTGACGATTATGAAGACGGCTCCTACGAGCAGTACTTC	CSVDDYEDGSYEQYF
TRBJ2-7	.	TRBV6-5	TRBD1	TGTGCCAGCAGGAGGGACAGGGGGAAGGGGGAGCAGTACTTC	CASRRDRGKGEQYF
TRBJ2-7	.	TRBV13	TRBD1	TGTGCCAGCAGCCCGCGACAGGGTGCCTACGAGCAGTACTTC	CASSPRQGAYEQYF
TRBJ1-2	.	TRBV4-3	TRBD1	TGCGCCAGCAGCCACGACCCGAAGGGACAGCGGATGGAGGGCTACACCTTC	CASSHDPKGQRMEGYTF
TRBJ2-7	once	TRBV27	.	TGTGCCAGCAGTTTAAAGCTGACTCTCCCCTTGCACTACGAGCAGTACTTC	CASSLKLTLPLHYEQYF
TRBJ2-7	.	TRBV5-4	TRBD2	TGTGCCAGCAGCTTGGCAATCCTAGCGGGGGGTCCCCACGAGCAGTACTTC	CASSLAILAGGPHEQYF
TRBJ2-7	.	TRBV19	TRBD2	TGTGCCAGTAAGCGGGGGGCAGGCAACGAGCAGTACTTC	CASKRGAGNEQYF
TRBJ2-3	.	TRBV30	.	TGTGCCAGCTACTTGCCTCGCACGGGACGAGCGCAGTATTTT	CASYLPRTGRAQYF
TRBJ2-1	once	TRBV9	.	TGTGCCAGCAGCGTAGGGTCTGCGTACAATGAGCAGTTCTTC	CASSVGSAYNEQFF
TRBJ2-7	.	TRBV11-3	.	TGTGCCAGCAGCTTTAACGGATACGAGCAGTACTTC	CASSFNGYEQYF
TRBJ2-5	.	TRBV6-5	.	TGTGCCAGCAGTTTCGCAGAGACCCAGTACTTC	CASSFAETQYF
TRBJ1-2	.	TRBV28	TRBD1	TGTGCCAGCAGTTTAATGGGACAGGGGATTAAGGGCTATGGCTACACCTTC	CASSLMGQGIKGYGYTF
TRBJ2-1	.	TRBV4-1	.	TGCGCCAGCAGCCAAGGGGGGCCCCTATACAATGAGCAGTTCTTC	CASSQGGPLYNEQFF
TRBJ1-3	.	TRBV3-1/TRBV3-2	.	TGTGCCAGCAGCCAAGAACGAGGACACCGCTCTGGAAACACCATATATTTT	CASSQERGHRSGNTIYF
TRBJ1-2	once	TRBV27	.	TGTGCCAGCAGTTTGGGGCAAGGATATGGCTACACCTTC	CASSLGQGYGYTF
TRBJ1-2	.	TRBV27	.	TGTGCCAGCAGTTTATCGTTACAGCACTATGGCTACACCTTC	CASSLSLQHYGYTF
TRBJ2-1	.	TRBV28	.	TGTGCCAGCAAAACCGGGACTCGTAATACCAATGAGCAGTTCTTC	CASKTGTRNTNEQFF
TRBJ2-1	.	TRBV29-1	TRBD1	TGCAGCGTTTCACACCGCGGACAGGGGAGAGAGGATGAGCAGTTCTTC	CSVSHRGQGREDEQFF
TRBJ1-1	.	TRBV9	.	TGTGCCAGCAGCGTAGGGGGGGACACTGAAGCTTTCTTT	CASSVGGDTEAFF
TRBJ1-2	.	TRBV7-9	.	TGTGCCAGCAGCGCGGTCGGGGCCGATGGCTACACCTTC	CASSAVGADGYTF
TRBJ1-2	.	TRBV10-3	.	TGTGCCATCAGTGAGGGGCAGGGATTAGGCGGCTACACCTTC	CAISEGQGLGGYTF
TRBJ1-1	.	TRBV5-6	.	TGTGCCAGCAGCTCCCCCGGGCGTTGGAACACTGAAGCTTTCTTT	CASSSPGRWNTEAFF
TRBJ2-7	.	TRBV30	TRBD1	TGTGCCTGGGCCCCCCCAGGGGGTTACGAGCAGTACTTC	CAWAPPGGYEQYF
TRBJ1-3	.	TRBV30	.	TGTGCCTGGTCACCCCCCGGGTTCTCCCTGGGAAACACCATATATTTT	CAWSPPGFSLGNTIYF
TRBJ1-1	.	TRBV7-9	.	TGTGCCAGCAGCGCAAAGAGATGGGGGGCGGCTGAAGCTTTCTTT	CASSAKRWGAAEAFF
TRBJ2-7	once	TRBV3-1/TRBV3-2	TRBD1	TGTGCCAGCAGCGGAAGCTGGACAGGGGGCGCCGAGCAGTACTTC	CASSGSWTGGAEQYF
TRBJ1-1	.	TRBV6-5	.	TGTGCCAGCAGTTACAGGCCCGCTGGCCGTAACGAAGCTTTCTTT	CASSYRPAGRNEAFF
TRBJ1-2	.	TRBV9	.	TGTGCCAGCAGCGTAGGACGATCGGGGACCAACTATGGCTACACCTTC	CASSVGRSGTNYGYTF
TRBJ2-2	.	TRBV18	TRBD2	TGTGCCAGCTCACCACAAAAACGACTAGCGGGGGCCCTGAACACCGGGGAGCTGTTTTTT	CASSPQKRLAGALNTGELFF
TRBJ1-3	.	TRBV7-9	TRBD1	TGTGCCAGCAGCTTAGTAGTGGGACAGGGGGCTGGAAACACCATATATTTT	CASSLVVGQGAGNTIYF
TRBJ1-5	.	TRBV28	.	TGTGCCAGCATCTGGTCCCGGGGTCAGCCCCAGCATTTT	CASIWSRGQPQHF
TRBJ2-5	.	TRBV30	.	TGTGCCTGGAGTCAAGAGACCCAGTACTTC	CAWSQETQYF
TRBJ1-2	.	TRBV30	.	TGTGCCTGGAGTGTTCAGGGGATGATAGCGATAGATGGCTACACCTTC	CAWSVQGMIAIDGYTF
TRBJ2-5	.	TRBV19	.	TGTGCCAGTAGTATCTCAGGGGACGGCGGACAAGAGACCCAGTACTTC	CASSISGDGGQETQYF
TRBJ1-5	.	TRBV6-1	TRBD1	TGTGCCAGCAGTGAATGGACAGGAGGCAATCAGCCCCAGCATTTT	CASSEWTGGNQPQHF
TRBJ1-5	.	TRBV7-8	.	TGTGCCAGCAGCTTAGCGGGTGGCAATCAGCCCCAGCATTTT	CASSLAGGNQPQHF
TRBJ1-1	.	TRBV5-1	.	TGCGCCAGCAGCTTGGCCCGGACGAGGACTGAAGCTTTCTTT	CASSLARTRTEAFF
TRBJ1-4	.	TRBV27	.	TGTGCCAGCAGTGTCCGTCAGGGTGGGGAAAAACTGTTTTTT	CASSVRQGGEKLFF
TRBJ2-5	.	TRBV30	TRBD2	TGTGCCTGGAGTCCTCCGGGACTAGCGGACAAAGAGACCCAGTACTTC	CAWSPPGLADKETQYF
TRBJ2-5	.	TRBV3-1/TRBV3-2	TRBD2	TGTGCCAGCAGCCAAGGGCTCAGCGGGGGGGCCAAAGAGACCCAGTACTTC	CASSQGLSGGAKETQYF
TRBJ2-5	once	TRBV7-2	.	TGTGCCAGCAGCTTTAATCTAGTGAACTTTAAAGGGGAGACCCAGTACTTC	CASSFNLVNFKGETQYF
TRBJ1-6	.	TRBV25-1	.	TGTGCCAGCAGTGAATGGCAGGGTAGCAATTCACCCCTCCACTTT	CASSEWQGSNSPLHF
TRBJ1-2	.	TRBV28	.	TGTGCCAGCCACTTAAGGGGGACAAACTATGGCTACACCTTC	CASHLRGTNYGYTF
TRBJ2-1	few	TRBV27	TRBD1	TGTGCCAGCAGTAGGGGGACAGGGGTCACCTATGAGCAGTTCTTC	CASSRGTGVTYEQFF
TRBJ1-6	.	TRBV30	.	TGTGCCTGGAGTTCGTGGGACAATTCACCCCTCCACTTT	CAWSSWDNSPLHF
TRBJ1-1	.	TRBV30	.	TGTGCCTGGAGTGTCTTCGGGAACACTGAAGCTTTCTTT	CAWSVFGNTEAFF
TRBJ2-3	.	TRBV28	.	TGTGCCAGCAGCCGGGGACTTAACACAGATACGCAGTATTTT	CASSRGLNTDTQYF
TRBJ2-7	.	TRBV20-1	.	TGCAGTGCACCCCAACTCGGCGAGCAGTACTTC	CSAPQLGEQYF
TRBJ2-5	.	TRBV18	.	TGTGCCAGCTCACCCAAACAGGGAGAGACCCAGTACTTC	CASSPKQGETQYF
TRBJ2-7	.	TRBV6-5	.	TGTGCCAGCAGTTACTCAGAGCGAGCATCCTACGAGCAGTACTTC	CASSYSERASYEQYF
TRBJ2-3	.	TRBV6-2/TRBV6-3	.	TGTGCCAGCAGTCGGACTACCATCACAGATACGCAGTATTTT	CASSRTTITDTQYF
TRBJ2-5	.	TRBV19	.	TGTGCCAGTAGTATTGGGGTAGCGCGGTACCAAGAGACCCAGTACTTC	CASSIGVARYQETQYF
TRBJ1-2	.	TRBV29-1	.	TGCAGCGTTCCGCTTGGAGGAGTTAATGGCTACACCTTC	CSVPLGGVNGYTF
TRBJ1-5	.	TRBV11-2	TRBD1	TGTGCCAGCAGCGCCACGACAGGGGCGCATCAGCCCCAGCATTTT	CASSATTGAHQPQHF
TRBJ1-3	.	TRBV6-5	.	TGTGCCAGCATGATGGGGGACCTCTCTGGAAACACCATATATTTT	CASMMGDLSGNTIYF
TRBJ2-3	.	TRBV6-5	.	TGTGCCAGCATGGGGGACCCTAGTCCAGATACGCAGTATTTT	CASMGDPSPDTQYF
TRBJ1-6	.	TRBV24-1	.	TGTGCCACCAGTGAGGGTAATTCACCCCTCCACTTT	CATSEGNSPLHF
TRBJ2-7	.	TRBV5-4	TRBD1	TGTGCCAGCAGCTTGCCCGGGACAGTCATGTACGAGCAGTACTTC	CASSLPGTVMYEQYF